These 10 T cell receptor beta chains were sequenced from one sample in a study of PD-L1 blockade in urothelial cancer. Time point noted: pretreatment peripheral blood. Sequencing used immunoSEQ multiplex PCR; TCRdb keeps in-frame clones, though not all of them. The sample yields about 39,000 clones, roughly 92% seen once. Sequencing used PBMCs, obtained around atezolizumab (anti-PD-L1) treatment. These receptors all come from a woman aged 60 to 75 with urothelial cancer.

This clone came up a few times. The chain uses TRBV28 and TRBJ1-3, with D hard to call. Trimming shortened V by 7 bases and J by 4 bases, and 2 bases separated the two germline ends. Germline lookup yields CDR1 MDHEN and CDR2 SYDVKM. The CDR3 runs 10 residues. CDR3 DNA: TGTGCCAGCATAGGAAACACCATATATTTT. Translated, it gives CASIGNTIYF.

V is TRBV5-1 and J is TRBJ1-2; 9 nucleotides agree with TRBD1. CDR3 length: 14 residues. The germline V gene has CDR1 SGHRS and CDR2 YFSETQ. J was trimmed by 5 bases and V by 2 bases; bases with no gene match: 4. CDR3 residues: CASSLTGGKYGYTF. The CDR3 DNA reads as TGCGCCAGCAGCTTAACAGGGGGCAAGTATGGCTACACCTTC.

This chain joins TRBV18 and TRBJ1-1, with D tentatively TRBD1 (5 bases). This CDR3 has 17 amino acids. Deletions cut 0 bases from V and 0 bases from J, with 14 bases between. The V gene's germline CDR1 is KGHSH and CDR2 LQKENI. CDR3 sequence reads: CASSPPGRALMNTEAFF. The CDR3 DNA reads TGTGCCAGCTCACCACCGGGCAGGGCCTTAATGAACACTGAAGCTTTCTTT.

The chain links TRBV5-4 to TRBJ1-4; the match to TRBD1 covers 10 bases. CDR1 is SGHNT and CDR2 is YYREEE in the germline V gene (reference sequence). V was pared by 4 bases and J by 2 bases, with 8 bases of the junction left unmatched. This CDR3 has 17 amino acids. The CDR3 DNA reads TGTGCCAGCAGCCGAGGGACAGGGGCGGGGACTAATGAAAAACTGTTTTTT. Its protein product is CASSRGTGAGTNEKLFF.

CDR3 nucleotide sequence: TGTGCCAGCAGCCGATCGGGACAGCTATACAATGAGCAGTTCTTC. Protein: CASSRSGQLYNEQFF. V is TRBV7-3 and J is TRBJ2-1; 7 positions match TRBD1. V was clipped by 5 bases and J by 4 bases; unmatched bases: 8. Germline CDR1 reads SGHTA; CDR2 reads FQGTGA. CDR3 length equals 15 residues.

The chain uses TRBV19 and TRBJ2-1, with 8 bases fitting TRBD2. The CDR3 consists of 18 residues. Germline V gene data show CDR1 as LNHDA and CDR2 as SQIVND (reference sequence). V lost 3 bases, J lost 1 base, and 11 bases stayed unmatched. DNA of the CDR3: TGTGCCAGTAGTATGGCGGGGGGACTCCTAACTTCCTACAATGAGCAGTTCTTC. Protein product: CASSMAGGLLTSYNEQFF.

V gene TRBV27 combines with J gene TRBJ1-1; D unclear. CDR1 MNHEY and CDR2 SMNVEV come from the germline V gene (reference sequence). The V gene lost 2 bases and the J gene lost 0 bases, with 7 bases spanning the gap. The CDR3 is 14 amino acids. The CDR3 here is CASSLGRLNTEAFF. The CDR3 DNA reads TGTGCCAGCAGTTTAGGCAGGCTGAACACTGAAGCTTTCTTT.

The chain links TRBV7-9 to TRBJ1-1; 7 bases match TRBD1. CDR3 length: 14 amino acids. In germline, CDR1 is SEHNR, CDR2 FQNEAQ (reference sequence). CDR3 in amino acids: CVESPGGGNTEAFF. CDR3 nucleotide sequence: TGTGTCGAATCCCCAGGGGGTGGGAACACTGAAGCTTTCTTT. Filled out from reference TRBV7-9 and TRBJ1-1, the complete variable domain reads DTGVSQNPRHKITKRGQNVTFRCDPISEHNRLYWYRQTLGQGPEFLTYFQNEAQLEKSRLLSDRFSAERPKGSFSTLEIQRTEQGDSAMYLCVESPGGGNTEAFFGQGTRLTVV.

The rearrangement links TRBV11-2 to TRBJ2-5, with a tentative D call TRBD2 (5 bases). Germline CDR1 is SGHAT and CDR2 is FQNNGV. The CDR3 is 16 amino acids. V gave up 2 bases and J gave up 5 bases, with 18 bases separating them. The CDR3 sequence is CASSLMAGGVAETQYF. In nucleotides, the CDR3 is TGTGCCAGCAGCTTAATGGCAGGAGGCGTAGCGGAGACCCAGTACTTC.

The chain joins TRBV2 to TRBJ1-3, with 10 bases aligning to TRBD1. Germline-derived CDR1 and CDR2 are SNHLY and FYNNEI. With 6 bases clipped from V and 1 base from J, the junction kept 3 bases outside the gene matches. CDR3 length: 15 residues. The chain's CDR3 is CASRRQGASGNTIYF. DNA of the CDR3: TGTGCCAGCAGGCGACAGGGGGCATCTGGAAACACCATATATTTT.